One sample yielded the 20 T cell receptor beta chains listed below, sequenced in a study of T cells in Graves' hyperthyroidism and ophthalmopathy. Researchers amplified the TCR beta CDR3 regions from RNA transcripts. Researchers ran a first-round RT-PCR on the TCR CDR3 using the HTBI primer set. TCRdb re-called the multiplex PCR reads with MiXCR, one entry per CDR3 protein. This sample has some 500,000 distinct CDR3 sequences, with around an eighth found just once. Material: blood. Receptors originate from a woman aged 18-29 years with Graves' hyperthyroidism.

This clonotype came up many times. V and J are TRBV11-2 and TRBJ2-1, with D hard to call. V gave up 4 bases and J gave up 5 bases, with 15 bases separating them. This CDR3 region has 15 residues. CDR1 and CDR2 from the germline V gene are SGHAT and FQNNGV. The CDR3 reads CASSSLRTVDNEQFF. CDR3 DNA: TGTGCCAGCAGCTCCCTCCGCACGGTCGACAATGAGCAGTTCTTC.

The sample holds many counts of this clonotype. The chain uses TRBV5-1 and TRBJ1-1; D not resolved. CDR1 SGHRS and CDR2 YFSETQ come from the germline V gene. This CDR3 region has 13 residues. V lost 4 bases and J lost 1, with 8 bases in between. The DNA for the CDR3 is TGCGCCAGCAGCCCAACCCAGAACACTGAAGCTTTCTTT. Its protein is CASSPTQNTEAFF.

This clonotype was counted many times. The chain has TRBV28 and TRBJ1-1, with 10 positions matching TRBD1. CDR1 and CDR2 (germline): MDHEN, SYDVKM. There are 16 residues in the CDR3. V shed 2 bases and J 1 base; nucleotides not matched to a gene: 4. CDR3 in amino acids: CASSLPRQGANTEAFF. CDR3 in DNA: TGTGCCAGCAGTTTACCGCGACAGGGGGCGAACACTGAAGCTTTCTTT.

This clonotype has at least ten counts. The chain employs TRBV4-2 and TRBJ2-1; 10 bases map to TRBD2. The trim removed 1 base at V and 7 bases at J, leaving 10 bases unmatched. In germline, CDR1 is LGHNA, CDR2 YNFKEQ. This CDR3 is built from 17 residues. CDR3 protein: CASSQVGSSGSPNEQFF. CDR3 sequence (DNA): TGTGCCAGCAGCCAAGTAGGGTCTAGCGGGAGCCCAAATGAGCAGTTCTTC.

As for this clonotype: No DNA is shown, since the ends of the CDR3 on it are uncertain; the CDR3 is the one TCRdb lists. This chain connects TRBV7-8 to TRBJ2-2; whether TRBD1, the table's D call, matches the DNA was not checked. In germline, CDR1 is SGHVS, CDR2 FQNEAQ. The CDR3 is 14 residues long, ends included. The CDR3 loop is CASSFGTGNGEQFF.

The V gene is TRBV10-3, the J gene TRBJ2-3; possibly TRBD1 for D (5 bases). With 8 bases removed from V and 4 bases from J, the gap between germline ends came to 7 bases. The germline CDR1 and CDR2 sequences are ENHRY and SYGVKD. The CDR3 has 11 residues. The CDR3 reads CAISGPDTQYF. DNA for the CDR3: TGTGCCATCTCAGGGCCAGATACGCAGTATTTT.

This clonotype was seen many times. A read error may account for a junction end that differs from germline. The chain is built from TRBV12-3 or TRBV12-4 and TRBJ2-2, with D maybe TRBD2 (7 bases). The CDR3 is 17 residues long. The CDR3 nucleotides are TGTGCCAGCAGCTTAGCCCTGGGAGGGGGGGACACCGGGGAGCTGTTTTTT. It codes for CASSLALGGGDTGELFF.

The chain couples TRBV6-1 to TRBJ2-7; 7 nucleotides line up with TRBD2. The V segment lost 4 bases and the J segment 1 base; nucleotides outside the gene matches: 16. The length of the CDR3 is 18 residues. Germline-derived CDR1 and CDR2 are MNHNS and SASEGT. CDR3 amino acids: CASSGAPLAIAGSYEQYV. CDR3 nucleotide sequence: TGTGCCAGCAGTGGGGCGCCTTTGGCCATAGCGGGTTCCTACGAGCAGTACGTC.

This clonotype was seen more than once but under ten times. The J gene is TRBJ2-1, the V gene TRBV9; D gene ambiguous. Trimming pared 5 bases from V and 10 bases from J, leaving 22 bases between. Germline CDR1 reads SGDLS; CDR2 reads YYNGEE. This CDR3 is 15 amino acids long. The CDR3 region has the DNA TGTGCCAGCAGTCACGCGTTTGGGCGGCCCATAGAGCAGTTCTTC. Its translation: CASSHAFGRPIEQFF.

This clonotype was counted ten times or more. This chain connects TRBV30 to TRBJ2-7; D remains unclear. The CDR3 has 11 residues. V lost 0 bases, J lost 2 bases, and 2 bases lay in between. The V gene's germline CDR1 is GTSNPN and CDR2 SVGIG (reference sequence). The CDR3 here is CAWSVPYEQYF. In DNA, the CDR3 is TGTGCCTGGAGTGTCCCCTACGAGCAGTACTTC.

This clonotype was observed at least ten times. The chain couples TRBV6-1 to TRBJ2-1; no firm D call. CDR1 and CDR2 from the germline V gene are MNHNS and SASEGT. V was clipped by 4 bases and J by 8 bases, with 3 bases between them. The CDR3 has 10 amino acids. The CDR3 DNA reads as TGTGCCAGCAGTGGGTATGAGCAGTTCTTC. Translation: CASSGYEQFF.

This clonotype has a count of ten or more. J is TRBJ2-3 and V is TRBV27; D not resolved. The germline V and J ends were trimmed by 8 bases and 2 bases, with 11 bases remaining between them. The CDR3 runs to 13 residues. Germline loops: CDR1 MNHEY, CDR2 SMNVEV (reference sequence). The CDR3 here is CASSSVNTDTQYF. The CDR3 DNA follows: TGTGCCAGCTCCTCGGTGAACACAGATACGCAGTATTTT.

The V gene is TRBV19, the J gene TRBJ2-1, with TRBD2 matching 7 bases. The CDR3 runs to 14 residues. V shed 3 bases and J 6 bases; nucleotides not matched to a gene: 5. From germline, CDR1 is LNHDA and CDR2 SQIVND (reference sequence). This CDR3 reads CASSIASGSNEQFF. In DNA, the CDR3 is TGTGCCAGTAGTATCGCTAGCGGCTCCAATGAGCAGTTCTTC.

Ten or more counts support this clonotype. V usage is TRBV7-9 and J usage is TRBJ1-1; D unclear. V lost 5 bases to trimming and J lost 4 bases, with 11 bases between them. The length of the CDR3 is 13 residues. Germline V gene sequence: CDR1 SEHNR, CDR2 FQNEAQ (reference sequence). In DNA form, the CDR3 reads TGTGCCAGCAGCGCCCCCGGGGTCACTGAAGCTTTCTTT. It codes for CASSAPGVTEAFF.

This clonotype was detected many times. The rearrangement uses TRBV6-1 and TRBJ2-3; 9 nucleotides agree with TRBD2. Germline V CDR1 and CDR2: MNHNS, SASEGT. The CDR3 is 17 amino acids. V lost 3 bases to trimming and J lost 4 bases; unmatched junction nucleotides: 11. The CDR3 spells CASSEKPGLAFADTQYF. In nucleotides, the CDR3 is TGTGCCAGCAGTGAGAAGCCGGGACTAGCTTTCGCAGATACGCAGTATTTT.

V usage is TRBV9 and J usage is TRBJ2-1, with TRBD2 matching 9 bases. Per germline, CDR1 SGDLS and CDR2 YYNGEE. The CDR3 covers 15 residues. Trimming cost V 4 bases and J 6 bases; bases outside gene matches: 8. CDR3 DNA sequence: TGTGCCAGCAGCCGCGGGGGACTAGCAGGCAATGAGCAGTTCTTC. Translation gives CASSRGGLAGNEQFF.

Many counts were recorded for this clonotype. This chain connects TRBV19 to TRBJ2-1; 10 bases map to TRBD2. With 4 bases clipped from V and 9 bases from J, the junction kept 6 bases outside the gene matches. Per germline, CDR1 LNHDA and CDR2 SQIVND (reference sequence). The CDR3 is 14 residues long. DNA of the CDR3: TGTGCCAGTAGTACCGGGACTAGCGCGACTGAGCAGTTCTTC. Translated, it gives CASSTGTSATEQFF.

The V and J genes are TRBV4-1 and TRBJ1-6, with 7 bases matching TRBD1. The CDR3 runs to 14 residues. Germline CDR1 and CDR2: MGHRA and YSYEKL. V lost 2 bases, J lost 7 bases, and 2 bases stayed unmatched. CDR3 sequence (DNA): TGCGCCAGCAGCCAAACAGGGGACAATTCACCCCTCCACTTT. Its protein is CASSQTGDNSPLHF.

The table lists this clonotype with a few counts. V usage is TRBV18 and J usage is TRBJ1-1; D is uncertain. V lost 5 bases and J lost 6, with 10 bases in between. The CDR3 contains 12 residues. The V gene's germline CDR1 is KGHSH and CDR2 LQKENI. The CDR3 loop reads CASSGSISEAFF. CDR3 nucleotide sequence: TGTGCCAGCTCAGGGAGCATATCTGAAGCTTTCTTT.

This clonotype was recorded many times. The chain uses TRBV30 and TRBJ1-3; D unresolved. With 4 bases removed from V and 1 base from J, the gap between germline ends came to 11 bases. The CDR3 spans 14 residues. The V gene's germline CDR1 is GTSNPN and CDR2 SVGIG (reference sequence). CDR3 in amino acids: CAWIVGRSGNTIYF. The CDR3 nucleotides are TGTGCCTGGATAGTAGGGCGATCTGGAAACACCATATATTTT.